This TCR beta chain was found in a study of blood T cell repertoires in COVID-19. Background on the study: The origin of the acute and convalescent COVID-19 samples was the United States, Italy and Spain. Sample material is recorded as cDNA or gDNA derived from T cells, B-cell-depleted T cells, or PBMCs.

This clone appeared a few times. The V gene's germline CDR1 is GTSNPN and CDR2 SVGIG (reference sequence). This CDR3 has 16 amino acids. The V and J ends lost 5 bases and 4 bases, in that order; junction bases with no gene match: 10. In the source study's methods: Reference gene primer amplification yielded estimated nucleated cell counts. TCRdb keeps only in-frame clones here, not all; method: immunoSEQ multiplex PCR. The V and J calls and the clone size are those of that table, but D and trimming were determined from the DNA. The sample lists tens of thousands of clones, approximately 83% seen once, with roughly 4% in the top ten.

The sequencing sample was made of peripheral blood. The source of this sequence is a woman aged 55-70 years with acute or convalescent COVID-19. V and J are TRBV30 and TRBJ2-1; 11 bases match TRBD2. This CDR3 is CAWGRLAGNHYNEQFF. The CDR3 DNA is TGTGCCTGGGGTAGACTAGCGGGAAATCATTACAATGAGCAGTTCTTC.